What follows are 6 T cell receptor beta chains derived from one specimen sequenced in a study of OX40 agonist ivuxolimab in advanced cancers. Sequencing used immunoSEQ multiplex PCR; TCRdb keeps in-frame clones, though not all of them. Among some 68,000 clones listed, approximately 92% were seen once. Sequencing was performed on CD4+ or CD8+ T cells sorted from blood, taken in a trial of the OX40 agonist ivuxolimab. The receptors derive from an adult with an advanced solid tumor such as melanoma, head and neck, liver or kidney cancer.

The count of this clone is one. The V call is TRBV27, the J call TRBJ2-3, with a tentative D call TRBD2 (6 bases). This CDR3 region has 16 residues. Germline V gene data show CDR1 as MNHEY and CDR2 as SMNVEV (reference sequence). V dropped 6 bases and J dropped 4 bases, with 20 bases sitting between them. The CDR3 bases are TGTGCCAGCAGCGGAGGCCCTAGCGCATCCTCAGATACGCAGTATTTT. Translating it yields CASSGGPSASSDTQYF.

The V call is TRBV28, the J call TRBJ1-1; D gene unclear. Trimming shortened V by 8 bases and J by 3 bases, and 7 bases separated the two germline ends. The CDR3 is made up of 11 amino acids. Germline CDR1 reads MDHEN; CDR2 reads SYDVKM. The CDR3 DNA reads TGTGCCAGCGGGCGGTACACTGAAGCTTTCTTT. Protein sequence: CASGRYTEAFF. Variable domain in full (rest from reference TRBV28 and TRBJ1-1): DVKVTQSSRYLVKRTGEKVFLECVQDMDHENMFWYRQDPGLGLRLIYFSYDVKMKEKGDIPEGYSVSREKKERFSLILESASTNQTSMYLCASGRYTEAFFGQGTRLTVV.

This clone was found once. The chain links TRBV5-1 to TRBJ2-5; D is undetermined. V dropped 0 bases and J dropped 5 bases, with 14 bases sitting between them. Germline V gives CDR1 SGHRS, CDR2 YFSETQ. This CDR3 contains 15 residues. DNA for the CDR3: TGCGCCAGCAGCTTGGGGCCGCAGGCCGGTGAGACCCAGTACTTC. Protein product: CASSLGPQAGETQYF.

This chain uses TRBV6-4 with TRBJ2-2, with D perhaps matching TRBD1 or TRBD2 (5 bases each). CDR3 size: 14 residues. V was cut by 7 bases and J by 5 bases, with 14 bases left in between. Germline lookup yields CDR1 MRHNA and CDR2 SNTAGT. CDR3 amino acids: CASKPGPLTGELFF. The CDR3 DNA sequence: TGTGCCAGCAAACCGGGACCCTTAACCGGGGAGCTGTTTTTT.

The chain joins TRBV10-3 to TRBJ2-3; D may correspond to TRBD1 or TRBD2 (6 bases each). The V and J ends lost 4 bases and 2 bases respectively, with 25 bases between them. The germline gives CDR1 ENHRY, CDR2 SYGVKD. This CDR3 is 19 amino acids long. The CDR3 loop is CAISVTSIGGYAYTDTQYF. CDR3 coding DNA: TGTGCCATCAGTGTTACTAGCATAGGGGGTTACGCTTACACAGATACGCAGTATTTT.

The J gene is TRBJ2-1, the V gene TRBV29-1; D gene unclear. V was pared by 6 bases and J by 2 bases, with 17 bases between. There are 15 residues in the CDR3. Germline CDR1 SQVTM, CDR2 ANQGSEA. In nucleotides, the CDR3 is TGCAGCGTCCTCCGGATGCAAAACCCCTACAATGAGCAGTTCTTC. Its translation is CSVLRMQNPYNEQFF.